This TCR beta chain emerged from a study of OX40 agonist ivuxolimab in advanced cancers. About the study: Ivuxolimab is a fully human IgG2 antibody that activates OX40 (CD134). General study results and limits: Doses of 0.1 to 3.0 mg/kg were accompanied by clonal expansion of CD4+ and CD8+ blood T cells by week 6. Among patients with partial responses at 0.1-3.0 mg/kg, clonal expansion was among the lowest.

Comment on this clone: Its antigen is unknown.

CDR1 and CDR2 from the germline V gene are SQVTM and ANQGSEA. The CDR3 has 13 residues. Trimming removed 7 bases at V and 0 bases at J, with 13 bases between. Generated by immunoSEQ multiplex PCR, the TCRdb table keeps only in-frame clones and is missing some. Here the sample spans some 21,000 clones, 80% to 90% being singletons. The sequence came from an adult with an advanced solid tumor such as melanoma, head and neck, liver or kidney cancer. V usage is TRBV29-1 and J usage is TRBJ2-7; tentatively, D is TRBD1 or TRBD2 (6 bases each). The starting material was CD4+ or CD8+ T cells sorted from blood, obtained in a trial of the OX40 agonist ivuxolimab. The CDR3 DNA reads TGCAGCGCCGAGGGGGGCTCCTCCTACGAGCAGTACTTC. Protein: CSAEGGSSYEQYF.